This T cell receptor (beta chain) is drawn from a study of cytomegalovirus exposure and HLA in healthy donors. 13 Jbeta primers and 60 Vbeta primers were used for the PCR. TCRdb's table, derived via immunoSEQ multiplex PCR, lists solely in-frame clones and lacks some. The sample lists under 150,000 clones, 75% to 90% occurring once. This clone appeared a few times. Its antigen remains unidentified. This CDR3 is built from 21 residues. V trimming: 4 bases; J trimming: 6 bases; junction bases outside the gene matches: 23. The V gene's germline CDR1 is LGHNT and CDR2 FRNRAP. Study findings and constraints: HLA alleles were associated with 15,000 to 20,000 TCR beta sequences in a later analysis at 0.05 false discovery rate. One cluster of highly shared sequence variants probably arose as a sequencing artifact.

The source is a woman between 25 and 40 years old in good health and CMV-seropositive. The rearrangement joins TRBV12-5 to TRBJ1-5; 11 bases are shared with TRBD1. The material sequenced was PBMCs. Here the CDR3 reads CASGWAGMGQGDRKVTQPQHF. The CDR3 DNA sequence: TGTGCTAGTGGTTGGGCGGGGATGGGACAGGGGGATAGAAAGGTTACTCAGCCCCAGCATTTT.